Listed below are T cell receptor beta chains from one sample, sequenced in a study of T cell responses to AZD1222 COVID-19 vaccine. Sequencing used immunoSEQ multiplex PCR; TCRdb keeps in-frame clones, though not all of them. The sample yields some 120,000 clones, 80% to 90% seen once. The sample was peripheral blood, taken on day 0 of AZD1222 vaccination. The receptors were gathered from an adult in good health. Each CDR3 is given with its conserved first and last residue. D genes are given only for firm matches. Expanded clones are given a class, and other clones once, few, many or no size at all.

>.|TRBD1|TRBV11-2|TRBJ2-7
CAILTGWPTYEQYF
TGTGCCATACTGACAGGGTGGCCTACCTACGAGCAGTACTTC
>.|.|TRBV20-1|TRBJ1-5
CSASWGRSNQPQHF
TGCAGTGCTAGTTGGGGGAGGAGCAATCAGCCCCAGCATTTT
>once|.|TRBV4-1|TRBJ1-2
CASSQGEGMGADYGYTF
TGCGCCAGCAGCCAAGGAGAAGGTATGGGGGCGGACTATGGCTACACCTTC
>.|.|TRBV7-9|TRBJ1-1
CASSLRVGIEAFF
TGTGCCAGCAGCCTCCGGGTAGGGATTGAAGCTTTCTTT
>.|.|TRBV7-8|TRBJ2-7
CASSLGVTHEQYF
TGTGCCAGCAGCTTAGGGGTCACCCACGAGCAGTACTTC
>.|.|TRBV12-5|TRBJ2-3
CASGLGMGDTQYF
.
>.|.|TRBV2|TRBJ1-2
CASRDISNYGYTF
TGTGCCAGCAGGGACATATCTAACTATGGCTACACCTTC
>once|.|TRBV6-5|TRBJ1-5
CASHGRGRSNQPQHF
TGTGCCAGCCACGGACGGGGCAGAAGCAATCAGCCCCAGCATTTT
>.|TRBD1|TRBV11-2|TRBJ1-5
CASSLRQGVGQPQHF
TGTGCCAGCAGCCTCCGACAGGGGGTTGGTCAGCCCCAGCATTTT
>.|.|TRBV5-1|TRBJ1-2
CASSTGPPQGGYTF
TGCGCCAGCAGCACGGGACCTCCCCAAGGTGGCTACACCTTC
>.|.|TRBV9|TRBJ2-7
CASSVAGQGSYEQYF
TGTGCCAGCAGCGTAGCCGGGCAGGGATCCTACGAGCAGTACTTC
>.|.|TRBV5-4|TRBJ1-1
CASRGHLEAFF
TGTGCCAGCAGGGGGCATCTGGAAGCTTTCTTT
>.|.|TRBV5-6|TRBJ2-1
CASSFDVGATYNEQFF
TGTGCCAGCAGCTTTGACGTGGGGGCCACCTACAATGAGCAGTTCTTC
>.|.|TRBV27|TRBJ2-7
CASSFKVLSSYEQYF
TGTGCCAGCAGTTTTAAGGTCCTCAGCTCCTACGAGCAGTACTTC
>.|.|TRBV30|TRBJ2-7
CAWTDSHSYEQYF
TGTGCCTGGACGGACAGCCACTCCTACGAGCAGTACTTC
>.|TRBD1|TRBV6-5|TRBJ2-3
CASSYGDRGYTDTQYF
TGTGCCAGCAGTTACGGGGACAGGGGGTACACAGATACGCAGTATTTT
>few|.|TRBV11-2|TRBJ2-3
CASSLRALRQYF
TGTGCCAGCAGCTTACGGGCCCTCAGGCAGTATTTT
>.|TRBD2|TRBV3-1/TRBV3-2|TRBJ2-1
CASSPWTSGGNEQFF
TGTGCCAGCAGCCCCTGGACTAGCGGGGGCAATGAGCAGTTCTTC
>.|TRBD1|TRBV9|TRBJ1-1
CASSVHQGAGNTEAFF
TGTGCCAGCAGCGTCCACCAGGGGGCGGGAAACACTGAAGCTTTCTTT
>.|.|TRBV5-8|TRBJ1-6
CASSLEVVRDDSPLHF
TGTGCCAGCAGCTTGGAAGTGGTCAGAGATGATTCACCCCTCCACTTT
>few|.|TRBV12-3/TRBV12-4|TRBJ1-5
CASSFQGNQPQHF
TGTGCCAGCAGTTTTCAGGGAAATCAGCCCCAGCATTTT
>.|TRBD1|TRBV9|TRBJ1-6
CASSGRDSYNSPLHF
TGTGCCAGCAGCGGCCGGGACAGTTATAATTCACCCCTCCACTTT
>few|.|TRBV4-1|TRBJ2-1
CASSPYQTVSSYNEQFF
TGCGCCAGCAGCCCATACCAGACAGTGAGCTCCTACAATGAGCAGTTCTTC
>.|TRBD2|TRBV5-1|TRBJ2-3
CASSLSGTNTDTQYF
TGCGCCAGCAGCCTTAGCGGGACTAACACAGATACGCAGTATTTT
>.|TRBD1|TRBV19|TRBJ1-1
CASSTWDSSNTEAFF
TGTGCCAGTAGTACCTGGGACAGTTCGAACACTGAAGCTTTCTTT
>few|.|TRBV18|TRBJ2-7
CASSHRAQQSLTDYEQYF
TGTGCCAGCTCACACCGCGCTCAACAGAGTCTGACGGACTACGAGCAGTACTTC